This T cell receptor (beta chain) was retrieved from a study of cytomegalovirus exposure and HLA in healthy donors. Study overall: Researchers found that just over 80% of about 400 genotyped donors fell within the Caucasian-associated ancestry cluster.

Overall study results and limits: With later analysis, a missense DCLRE1C variant became linked to TCR beta V- and J-gene trimming. Further analysis, carried out later, found HLA-associated TCR beta chains more clonally expanded than equally common other chains. On later analysis, the bulk of CMV-associated TCR beta chains appeared to be HLA-restricted.

PCR employed 60 Vbeta and 13 Jbeta primers. Assay: immunoSEQ multiplex PCR; the TCRdb copy retains only in-frame clones and omits some. The sample has approximately 150,000 clones, 76% seen once; the top ten hold 1.5% to 2%. The CDR3 has 13 residues. Trimming cost V 4 bases and J 5 bases, with 8 bases left between them. CDR1 and CDR2 (germline): ENHRY, SYGVKD. The table lists this clone with a few counts. Its cognate antigen is unknown. The V call is TRBV10-3, the J call TRBJ1-4; no clear D gene. The specimen sequenced was PBMCs. The TCR sequence derives from a woman aged 40 to 50 in good health and CMV-seronegative. The CDR3 protein is CAISGQSNEKLFF. The CDR3, as DNA: TGTGCCATCAGTGGTCAATCAAATGAAAAACTGTTTTTT.